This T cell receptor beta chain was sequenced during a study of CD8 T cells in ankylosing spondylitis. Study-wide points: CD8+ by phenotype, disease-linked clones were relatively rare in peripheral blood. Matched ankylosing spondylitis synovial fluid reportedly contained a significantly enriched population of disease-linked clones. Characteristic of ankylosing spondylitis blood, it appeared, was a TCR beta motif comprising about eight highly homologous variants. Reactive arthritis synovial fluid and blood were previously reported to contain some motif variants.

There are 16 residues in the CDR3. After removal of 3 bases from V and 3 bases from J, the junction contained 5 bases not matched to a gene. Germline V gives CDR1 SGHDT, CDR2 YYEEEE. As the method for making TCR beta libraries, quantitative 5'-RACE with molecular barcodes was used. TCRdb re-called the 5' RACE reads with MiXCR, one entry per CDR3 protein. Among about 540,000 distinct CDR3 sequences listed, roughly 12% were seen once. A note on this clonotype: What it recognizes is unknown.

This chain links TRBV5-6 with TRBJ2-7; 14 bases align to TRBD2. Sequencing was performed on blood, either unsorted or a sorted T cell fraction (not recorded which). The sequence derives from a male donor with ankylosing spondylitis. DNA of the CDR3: TGTGCCAGCAGCTGGGGGACTAGCGGGAGTTTCTACGAGCAGTACTTC. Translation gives CASSWGTSGSFYEQYF.